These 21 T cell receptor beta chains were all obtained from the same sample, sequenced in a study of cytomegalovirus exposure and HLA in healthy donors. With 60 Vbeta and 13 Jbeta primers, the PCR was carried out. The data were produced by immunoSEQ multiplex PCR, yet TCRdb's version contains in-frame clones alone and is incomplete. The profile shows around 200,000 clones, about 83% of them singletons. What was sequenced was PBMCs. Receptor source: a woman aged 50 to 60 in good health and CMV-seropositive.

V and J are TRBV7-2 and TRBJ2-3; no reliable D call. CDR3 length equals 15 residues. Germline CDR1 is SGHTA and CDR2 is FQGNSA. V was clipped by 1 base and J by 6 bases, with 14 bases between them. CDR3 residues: CASSLGLIPRDTQYF. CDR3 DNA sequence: TGTGCCAGCAGCTTAGGTTTAATTCCCCGGGATACGCAGTATTTT.

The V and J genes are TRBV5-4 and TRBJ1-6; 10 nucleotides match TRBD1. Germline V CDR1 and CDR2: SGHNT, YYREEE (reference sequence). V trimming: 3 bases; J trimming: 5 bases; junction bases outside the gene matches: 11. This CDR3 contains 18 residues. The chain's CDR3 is CASSSTLDRGRNNSPLHF. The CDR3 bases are TGTGCCAGCAGCTCCACCTTGGACAGGGGGAGGAATAATTCACCCCTCCACTTT. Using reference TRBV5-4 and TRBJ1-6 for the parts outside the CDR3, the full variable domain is ETGVTQSPTHLIKTRGQQVTLRCSSQSGHNTVSWYQQALGQGPQFIFQYYREEENGRGNFPPRFSGLQFPNYSSELNVNALELDDSALYLCASSSTLDRGRNNSPLHFGNGTRLTVT.

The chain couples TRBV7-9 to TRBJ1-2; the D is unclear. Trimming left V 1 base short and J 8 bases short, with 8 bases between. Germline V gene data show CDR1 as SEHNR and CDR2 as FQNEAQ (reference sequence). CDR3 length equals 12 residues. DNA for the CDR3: TGTGCCAGCAGCTTAGGTGATGGCGGCTACACCTTC. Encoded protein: CASSLGDGGYTF. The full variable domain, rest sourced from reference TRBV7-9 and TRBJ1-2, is DTGVSQNPRHKITKRGQNVTFRCDPISEHNRLYWYRQTLGQGPEFLTYFQNEAQLEKSRLLSDRFSAERPKGSFSTLEIQRTEQGDSAMYLCASSLGDGGYTFGSGTRLTVV.

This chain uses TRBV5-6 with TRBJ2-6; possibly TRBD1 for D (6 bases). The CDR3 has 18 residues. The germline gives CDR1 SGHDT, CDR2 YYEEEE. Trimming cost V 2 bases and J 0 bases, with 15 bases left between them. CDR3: CASSFIPGASSGANVLTF. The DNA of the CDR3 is TGTGCCAGCAGCTTCATTCCAGGGGCAAGCTCTGGGGCCAACGTCCTGACTTTC.

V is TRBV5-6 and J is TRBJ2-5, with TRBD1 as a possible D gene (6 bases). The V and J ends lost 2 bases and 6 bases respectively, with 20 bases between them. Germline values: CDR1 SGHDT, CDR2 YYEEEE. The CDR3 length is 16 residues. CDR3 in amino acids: CASSFFSGVDQKTQYF. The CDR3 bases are TGTGCCAGCAGCTTCTTCTCAGGGGTTGACCAGAAGACCCAGTACTTC.

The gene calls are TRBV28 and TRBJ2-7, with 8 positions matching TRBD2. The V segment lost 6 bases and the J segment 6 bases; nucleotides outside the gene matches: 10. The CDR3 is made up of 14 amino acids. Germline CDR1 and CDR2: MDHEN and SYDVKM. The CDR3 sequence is CASSKPGLGSEQYF. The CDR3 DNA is TGTGCCAGCAGCAAACCGGGACTAGGATCCGAGCAGTACTTC.

The CDR3 region has the DNA TGTGCCACCAGCAGAGATCCGGAGACAGGGTACGAGCAGTACTTC. Protein product: CATSRDPETGYEQYF. The chain couples TRBV15 to TRBJ2-7; 7 positions match TRBD1. Germline trimming cut 0 bases from V and 4 bases from J; bases unmatched to any gene: 6. CDR1 is LNHNV, CDR2 YYDKDF, per germline (reference sequence). The CDR3 consists of 15 residues. Based on the CDR3 plus reference TRBV15 and TRBJ2-7, the full variable domain is DAMVIQNPRYQVTQFGKPVTLSCSQTLNHNVMYWYQQKSSQAPKLLFHYYDKDFNNEADTPDNFQSRRPNTSFCFLDIRSPGLGDTAMYLCATSRDPETGYEQYFGPGTRLTVT.

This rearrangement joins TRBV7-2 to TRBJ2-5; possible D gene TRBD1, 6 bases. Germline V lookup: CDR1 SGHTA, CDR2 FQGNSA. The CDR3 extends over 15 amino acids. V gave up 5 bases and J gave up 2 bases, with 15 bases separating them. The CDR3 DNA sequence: TGTGCCAGCAGCCGGGGTGGGGGCATACAAGAGACCCAGTACTTC. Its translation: CASSRGGGIQETQYF.

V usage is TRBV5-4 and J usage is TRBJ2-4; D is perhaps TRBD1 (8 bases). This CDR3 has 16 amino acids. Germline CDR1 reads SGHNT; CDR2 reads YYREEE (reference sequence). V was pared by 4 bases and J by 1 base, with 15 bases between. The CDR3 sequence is CASSPLQGGAKNIQYF. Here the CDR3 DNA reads TGTGCCAGCAGCCCTTTACAGGGGGGGGCCAAAAACATTCAGTACTTC.

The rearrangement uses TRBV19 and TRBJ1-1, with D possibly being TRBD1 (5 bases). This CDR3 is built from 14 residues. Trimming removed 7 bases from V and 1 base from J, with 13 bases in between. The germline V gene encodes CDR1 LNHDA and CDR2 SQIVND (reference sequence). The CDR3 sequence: CASNKGRPNTEAFF. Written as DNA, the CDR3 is TGTGCCAGTAATAAGGGGCGACCGAACACTGAAGCTTTCTTT.

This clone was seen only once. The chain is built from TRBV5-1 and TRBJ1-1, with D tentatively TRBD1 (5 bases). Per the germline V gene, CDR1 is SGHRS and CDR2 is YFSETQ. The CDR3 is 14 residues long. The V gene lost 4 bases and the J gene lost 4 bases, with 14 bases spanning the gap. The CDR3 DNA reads TGCGCCAGCAGCACCCTCGACGGGGGCACTGAAGCTTTCTTT. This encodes CASSTLDGGTEAFF.

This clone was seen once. The CDR3 DNA reads as TGTGCCAGCACCCTACGGGGATCCACAGATACGCAGTATTTT. Its protein is CASTLRGSTDTQYF. This chain links TRBV6-1 with TRBJ2-3, with D possibly TRBD2 on 5 matching bases. Per germline, CDR1 MNHNS and CDR2 SASEGT. V lost 7 bases to trimming and J lost 2 bases, with 13 bases between them. The CDR3 is 14 residues long.

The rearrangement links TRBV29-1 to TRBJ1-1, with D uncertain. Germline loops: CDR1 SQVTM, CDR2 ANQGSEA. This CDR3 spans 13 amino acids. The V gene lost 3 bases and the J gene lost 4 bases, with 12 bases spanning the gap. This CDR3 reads CSVEGGKGTEAFF. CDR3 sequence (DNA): TGCAGCGTTGAGGGCGGGAAGGGCACTGAAGCTTTCTTT.

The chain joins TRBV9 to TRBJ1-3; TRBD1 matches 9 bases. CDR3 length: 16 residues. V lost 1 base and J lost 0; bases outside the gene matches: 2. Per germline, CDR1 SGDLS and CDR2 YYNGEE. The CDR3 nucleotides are TGTGCCAGCAGCGTAACAGGGGGCAGCTCTGGAAACACCATATATTTT. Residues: CASSVTGGSSGNTIYF.

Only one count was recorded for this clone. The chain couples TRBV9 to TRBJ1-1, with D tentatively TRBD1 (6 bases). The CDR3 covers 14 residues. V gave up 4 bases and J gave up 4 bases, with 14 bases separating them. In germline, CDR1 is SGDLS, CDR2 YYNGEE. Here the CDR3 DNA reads TGTGCCAGCAGCAGGTATGACAGGTCCACTGAAGCTTTCTTT. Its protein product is CASSRYDRSTEAFF.

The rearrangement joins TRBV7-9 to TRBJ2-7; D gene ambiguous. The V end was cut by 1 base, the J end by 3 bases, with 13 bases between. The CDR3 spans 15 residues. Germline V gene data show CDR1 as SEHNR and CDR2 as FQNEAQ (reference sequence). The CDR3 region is CASSLGATDIYEQYF. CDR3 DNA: TGTGCCAGCAGCTTAGGGGCGACCGACATCTACGAGCAGTACTTC.

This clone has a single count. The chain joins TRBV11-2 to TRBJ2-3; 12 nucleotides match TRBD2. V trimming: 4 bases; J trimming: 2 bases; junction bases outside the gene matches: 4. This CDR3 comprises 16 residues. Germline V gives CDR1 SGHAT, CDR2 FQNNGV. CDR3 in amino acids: CASSSSSGGATDTQYF. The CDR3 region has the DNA TGTGCCAGCAGCTCCTCTAGCGGGGGGGCCACAGATACGCAGTATTTT.

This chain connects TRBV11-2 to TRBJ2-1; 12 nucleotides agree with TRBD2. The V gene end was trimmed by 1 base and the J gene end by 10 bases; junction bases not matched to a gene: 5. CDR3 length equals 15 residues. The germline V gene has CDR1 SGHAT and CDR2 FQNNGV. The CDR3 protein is CASSLASGGAWEQFF. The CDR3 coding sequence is TGTGCCAGCAGCTTAGCTAGCGGGGGGGCCTGGGAGCAGTTCTTC.

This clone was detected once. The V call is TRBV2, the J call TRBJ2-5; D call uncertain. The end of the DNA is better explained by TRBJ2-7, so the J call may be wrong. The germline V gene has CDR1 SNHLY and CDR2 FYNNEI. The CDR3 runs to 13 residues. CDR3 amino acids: CASSERGAYEQYF. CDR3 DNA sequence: TGTGCCAGCAGTGAACGTGGGGCCTACGAGCAGTACTTC.

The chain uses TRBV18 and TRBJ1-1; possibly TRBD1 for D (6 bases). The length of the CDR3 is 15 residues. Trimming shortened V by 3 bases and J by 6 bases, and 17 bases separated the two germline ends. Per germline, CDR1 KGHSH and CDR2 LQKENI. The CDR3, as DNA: TGTGCCAGCTCACCGTTTTCTACAGGGTTATCTGAAGCTTTCTTT. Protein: CASSPFSTGLSEAFF.

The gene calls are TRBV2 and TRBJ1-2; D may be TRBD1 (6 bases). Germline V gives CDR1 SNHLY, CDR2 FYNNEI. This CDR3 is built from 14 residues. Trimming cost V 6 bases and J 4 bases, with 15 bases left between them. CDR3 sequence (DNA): TGTGCCAGCAGAACAGGGTTGGGGAGCTATGGCTACACCTTC. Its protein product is CASRTGLGSYGYTF.